The 22 T cell receptor beta chains in this list originate from one sample, sequenced in a study of T cell changes during pregnancy in multiple sclerosis (dated by TCRdb to the late 2010s). The protocol used for the library was the immunoSEQ multiplex PCR assay. Held by TCRdb, this immuneACCESS table contains in-frame sequences only and omits some clones. Under half of the omission traces to an unresolved V gene where checked; the cause of the rest is unknown. Present in this sample are 80,000 to 95,000 clones, about 95% of which were seen just once. The ten largest clones represent 0.85% to 1.3% of the sample. The material sequenced was peripheral blood, taken in the second trimester of pregnancy. Receptors originate from a female donor with multiple sclerosis, enrolled in a pregnancy study.

The rearrangement joins TRBV14 to TRBJ2-7, with a possible D match to TRBD1 (5 bases). Trimming took off 5 bases at V and 6 bases at J, with 14 bases between the two ends. The CDR3 runs 13 residues. Germline CDR1 and CDR2: SGHDN and FVKESK. DNA of the CDR3: TGTGCCAGCAGCACGATCAGGGTTGGCGAGCAGTACTTC. As protein: CASSTIRVGEQYF.

In this sample, this clone turned up once. The chain links TRBV15 to TRBJ1-1, with 9 positions matching TRBD1. V lost 3 bases and J lost 4; bases outside the gene matches: 9. The CDR3 contains 16 residues. CDR1 and CDR2 (germline): LNHNV, YYDKDF (reference sequence). CDR3 sequence reads: CATSSAQGARSTEAFF. The CDR3 DNA sequence: TGTGCCACCAGCAGTGCACAGGGGGCACGCAGCACTGAAGCTTTCTTT.

The rearrangement links TRBV27 to TRBJ2-3, with 10 bases lining up with TRBD1. This CDR3 comprises 16 residues. Germline V gene lookup returns CDR1 MNHEY and CDR2 SMNVEV (reference sequence). The J segment lost 3 bases and the V segment lost 5 bases, leaving 8 bases of the junction unmatched. The CDR3 protein is CASSQRTGGETDTQYF. The CDR3 DNA reads as TGTGCCAGCAGTCAACGGACAGGGGGAGAGACAGATACGCAGTATTTT.

V and J are TRBV7-6 and TRBJ2-7; perhaps TRBD2 as D (5 bases). The germline CDR1 and CDR2 sequences are SGHVS and FNYEAQ. The V and J ends lost 0 bases and 4 bases respectively, with 16 bases between them. This CDR3 comprises 16 residues. The CDR3 sequence is CASSLAMNGKDYEQYF. Written as DNA, the CDR3 is TGTGCCAGCAGCTTAGCCATGAACGGGAAGGATTACGAGCAGTACTTC.

As concerns this clone: The junction departs from the called germline gene at one end, perhaps through a read error. The V call is TRBV7-8, the J call TRBJ1-1; the match to TRBD1 covers 9 bases. Germline values: CDR1 SGHVS, CDR2 FQNEAQ. This CDR3 has 12 residues. The DNA of the CDR3 is TGTGCCAGCAGCTTAGAGGGACAGGGTCGGGAGTTT. Translated, it gives CASSLEGQGREF. The whole variable domain, filled in from reference TRBV7-8 and TRBJ1-1, reads GAGVSQSPRYKVAKRGQDVALRCDPISGHVSLFWYQQALGQGPEFLTYFQNEAQLDKSGLPSDRFFAERPEGSVSTLKIQRTQQEDSAVYLCASSLEGQGREFGQGTRLTVV.

V and J are TRBV4-1 and TRBJ2-4; 10 nucleotides agree with TRBD2. The CDR3 is made up of 18 amino acids. Germline loops: CDR1 MGHRA, CDR2 YSYEKL. V lost 1 base to trimming and J lost 6 bases; unmatched junction nucleotides: 12. This chain's CDR3 is CASSQGRAGGPLRNIQYF. The CDR3 DNA sequence: TGCGCCAGCAGCCAAGGTCGAGCGGGAGGGCCTTTGCGAAACATTCAGTACTTC.

Only one count was recorded for this clone. The V and J genes are TRBV7-9 and TRBJ1-1, with TRBD1 identical over 7 bases. Germline V gene data show CDR1 as SEHNR and CDR2 as FQNEAQ (reference sequence). The CDR3 runs to 11 residues. V dropped 6 bases and J dropped 9; count of bases not matched to a gene: 4. CDR3 sequence: CASRGTVQAFF. The CDR3 DNA sequence: TGTGCCAGCAGGGGGACAGTCCAAGCTTTCTTT. The full variable domain, completed using reference TRBV7-9 and TRBJ1-1, is DTGVSQNPRHKITKRGQNVTFRCDPISEHNRLYWYRQTLGQGPEFLTYFQNEAQLEKSRLLSDRFSAERPKGSFSTLEIQRTEQGDSAMYLCASRGTVQAFFGQGTRLTVV.

The genes are TRBV29-1 and TRBJ2-1; no reliable D call. Looked up from germline, CDR1 is SQVTM and CDR2 is ANQGSEA. The CDR3 runs to 15 residues. Trimming removed 5 bases at V and 0 bases at J, with 14 bases between. DNA of the CDR3: TGCAGCGTTTTAGTTGACATAAGCTCCTACAATGAGCAGTTCTTC. Its protein is CSVLVDISSYNEQFF.

The CDR3 DNA reads TGTGCCAGCAGCTTGGGAAGTAGCGGGACTCTTTTATACGAGCAGTACTTC. Translated, it gives CASSLGSSGTLLYEQYF. V is TRBV5-4 and J is TRBJ2-7, with TRBD2 identical over 8 bases. V was clipped by 0 bases and J by 4 bases; unmatched bases: 12. The germline V gene has CDR1 SGHNT and CDR2 YYREEE (reference sequence). This CDR3 spans 17 amino acids.

The chain links TRBV9 to TRBJ2-2; 10 nucleotides align to TRBD1. In germline, CDR1 is SGDLS, CDR2 YYNGEE. CDR3 length: 16 amino acids. V lost 3 bases and J lost 5; bases outside the gene matches: 7. The CDR3 protein is CASSARDRGGTGELFF. The CDR3 region has the DNA TGTGCCAGCAGCGCCCGGGACAGGGGTGGGACCGGGGAGCTGTTTTTT.

The chain combines TRBV6-4 with TRBJ2-2; possibly TRBD1 for D (5 bases). Trimming pared 7 bases from V and 4 bases from J, leaving 19 bases between. This CDR3 is built from 16 residues. Germline CDR1 and CDR2: MRHNA and SNTAGT. The CDR3, as DNA: TGTGCCAGCACATTAATTCGCGACAGAACCACCGGGGAGCTGTTTTTT. Amino acid sequence: CASTLIRDRTTGELFF.

The chain couples TRBV10-3 to TRBJ2-4; D is possibly TRBD2 (5 bases). Trimming left V 2 bases short and J 0 bases short, with 8 bases between. The CDR3 has 15 amino acids. Germline CDR1 ENHRY, CDR2 SYGVKD. The CDR3, as DNA: TGTGCCATCAGTGAGGGAGGACTAGCCAAAAACATTCAGTACTTC. It encodes CAISEGGLAKNIQYF.

V usage is TRBV7-8 and J usage is TRBJ2-3; 12 nucleotides match TRBD2. Germline-derived CDR1 and CDR2 are SGHVS and FQNEAQ. J lost 1 base, V lost 4 bases, and 3 bases had no gene match. There are 16 residues in the CDR3. DNA of the CDR3: TGTGCCAGCAGCTCCCGACTAGCGGGAGGCACAGATACGCAGTATTTT. It translates to CASSSRLAGGTDTQYF.

The V call is TRBV11-3, the J call TRBJ2-1; 7 bases fit TRBD2. In germline, CDR1 is SGHNT, CDR2 YENEEA. V dropped 1 base and J dropped 15; count of bases not matched to a gene: 6. The CDR3 is 12 amino acids. The CDR3 spells CASSLGGGRPFF. In DNA form, the CDR3 reads TGTGCCAGCAGCTTAGGCGGCGGGAGACCGTTCTTC. The full variable domain, with the rest looked up from reference TRBV11-3 and TRBJ2-1, is EAGVVQSPRYKIIEKKQPVAFWCNPISGHNTLYWYLQNLGQGPELLIRYENEEAVDDSQLPKDRFSAERLKGVDSTLKIQPAELGDSAVYLCASSLGGGRPFFGPGTRLTVL.

V usage is TRBV14 and J usage is TRBJ2-7; 13 bases are shared with TRBD2. V was clipped by 5 bases and J by 2 bases; unmatched bases: 12. CDR3 size: 18 residues. Looked up from germline, CDR1 is SGHDN and CDR2 is FVKESK. CDR3 DNA: TGTGCCAGCAGCTTAACGGGACTAGCGGGATCCCCCACCTACGAGCAGTACTTC. Amino acids: CASSLTGLAGSPTYEQYF. The whole variable domain, filled in from reference TRBV14 and TRBJ2-7, reads EAGVTQFPSHSVIEKGQTVTLRCDPISGHDNLYWYRRVMGKEIKFLLHFVKESKQDESGMPNNRFLAERTGGTYSTLKVQPAELEDSGVYFCASSLTGLAGSPTYEQYFGPGTRLTVT.

The V and J genes are TRBV7-2 and TRBJ2-5; 14 bases fit TRBD2. Germline-derived CDR1 and CDR2 are SGHTA and FQGNSA. The junction had 6 bases not matched to a gene; V was cut back by 1 base and J by 5 bases. The CDR3 extends over 17 amino acids. CDR3 sequence (DNA): TGTGCCAGCAGCTTAGGACTAGCGGGAGGGAGGAGGGAGACCCAGTACTTC. It translates to CASSLGLAGGRRETQYF.

The chain couples TRBV6-1 to TRBJ2-1; 12 nucleotides match TRBD2. V was pared by 2 bases and J by 4 bases, with 15 bases of the junction left unmatched. The CDR3 loop spans 20 amino acids. CDR1 and CDR2 from the germline V gene are MNHNS and SASEGT. This CDR3 is CASSELLTSGGSSPYNEQFF. The CDR3 DNA reads as TGTGCCAGCAGTGAATTGTTGACTAGCGGGGGATCGAGCCCTTACAATGAGCAGTTCTTC.

The chain links TRBV2 to TRBJ1-2; 8 nucleotides line up with TRBD1. Losses at the gene ends were 6 bases for V and 4 bases for J; bases not matched to a gene: 7. Looked up from germline, CDR1 is SNHLY and CDR2 is FYNNEI. This CDR3 is built from 14 residues. The DNA for the CDR3 is TGTGCCAGCAGATGGACAGGGTATGCCTATGGCTACACCTTC. Protein sequence: CASRWTGYAYGYTF.

The V gene is TRBV5-1, the J gene TRBJ1-1, with a weak D call TRBD1 (5 bases). Trimming stripped 2 bases from V and 5 bases from J, with 10 bases between. The V gene's germline CDR1 is SGHRS and CDR2 YFSETQ. The CDR3 covers 13 residues. CDR3 amino acids: CASSFLGRTEAFF. CDR3 DNA sequence: TGCGCCAGCAGCTTTCTGGGGCGAACTGAAGCTTTCTTT.

The chain recombines TRBV5-8 with TRBJ2-7; the match to TRBD1 covers 7 bases. After removal of 1 base from V and 7 bases from J, the junction contained 2 bases not matched to a gene. Germline V lookup: CDR1 SGHTS, CDR2 YDEGEE. The CDR3 is 12 residues long. The DNA for the CDR3 is TGTGCCAGCAGCTTGACAGGGGTTGAGCAGTACTTC. Protein: CASSLTGVEQYF.

The rearrangement links TRBV5-1 to TRBJ2-3; D not resolved. Trimming stripped 5 bases from V and 0 bases from J, with 4 bases between. This CDR3 is built from 12 residues. The germline V gene has CDR1 SGHRS and CDR2 YFSETQ. CDR3 nucleotide sequence: TGCGCCAGCAGGGAGAGCACAGATACGCAGTATTTT. Translating it yields CASRESTDTQYF.

This rearrangement joins TRBV4-1 to TRBJ1-1; D is uncertain. Germline V gives CDR1 MGHRA, CDR2 YSYEKL. This CDR3 contains 13 residues. V was cut by 3 bases and J by 3 bases, with 8 bases left in between. In DNA form, the CDR3 reads TGCGCCAGCAGCCAGGGCCCGGACACTGAAGCTTTCTTT. Its protein is CASSQGPDTEAFF.